This T cell receptor (beta chain) was sequenced for a study of Ad26.COV2.S vaccination and SARS-CoV-2 variants. Treatment defined: 15 to 20 received Ad26.COV2.S at low or high dose, single or two shots; about 5 received placebo; per-sample allocation not given. Material that was analyzed had been drawn on day 63 after the first vaccine or placebo injection. Clones were read by immunoSEQ multiplex PCR, and TCRdb kept only the in-frame ones, dropping some. The sample has about half a million clones, nearly 90% seen once. The CDR3 contains 15 residues. Germline V gene sequence: CDR1 SGHTS, CDR2 YDEGEE. Trimming pared 4 bases from V and 2 bases from J, leaving 12 bases between.

This clonotype originated in a person aged 18-65 years who received the Ad26.COV2.S COVID-19 vaccine or a placebo. Sequencing was performed on peripheral blood, taken in a trial of Ad26.COV2.S vaccine versus placebo. The chain couples TRBV5-8 to TRBJ1-4; D perhaps matches TRBD1 (5 bases). CDR3 in amino acids: CASSPWGGTNEKLFF. CDR3 in DNA: TGTGCCAGCAGCCCTTGGGGGGGGACTAATGAAAAACTGTTTTTT.